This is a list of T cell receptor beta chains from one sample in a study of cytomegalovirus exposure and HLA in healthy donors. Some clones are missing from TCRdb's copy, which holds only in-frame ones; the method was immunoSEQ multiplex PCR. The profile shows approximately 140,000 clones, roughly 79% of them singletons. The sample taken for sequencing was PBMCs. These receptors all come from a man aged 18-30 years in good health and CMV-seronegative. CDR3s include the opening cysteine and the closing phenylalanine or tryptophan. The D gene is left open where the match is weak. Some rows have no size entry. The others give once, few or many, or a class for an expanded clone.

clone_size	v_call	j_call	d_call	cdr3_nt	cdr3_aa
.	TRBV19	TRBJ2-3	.	TGTGCCAGTAGTATAGGGGATAGCGCAGGAGCAGATACGCAGTATTTT	CASSIGDSAGADTQYF
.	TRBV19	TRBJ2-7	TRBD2	TGTGCCAGTAGGCGCCCGGGGGGATACGAGCAGTACTTC	CASRRPGGYEQYF
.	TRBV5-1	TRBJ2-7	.	TGCGCCAGCAGCGGACGATGGGGACAAGACTACGAGCAGTACTTC	CASSGRWGQDYEQYF
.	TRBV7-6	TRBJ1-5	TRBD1	TGTGCCAGCAGCCCAGACAGGGTGGGAAACAATCAGCCCCAGCATTTT	CASSPDRVGNNQPQHF
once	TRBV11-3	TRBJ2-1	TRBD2	TGTGCCAGCAGCTCGGACGGGGGGGAGCAGTTCTTC	CASSSDGGEQFF
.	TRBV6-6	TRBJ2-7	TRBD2	TGTGCCAGCAGTTATAGCGGGGGTCGCTCCTACGAGCAGTACTTC	CASSYSGGRSYEQYF
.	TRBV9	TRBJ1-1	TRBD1	TGTGCCAGCAGCGCGAAACACAGGGGGCCGAACACTGAAGCTTTCTTT	CASSAKHRGPNTEAFF
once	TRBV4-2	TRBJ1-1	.	TGTGCCAGCAGCCAAGGGGGGAGGGGGGCTTTCTTT	CASSQGGRGAFF
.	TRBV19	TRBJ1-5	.	TGTGCCAGTACCTCGGTGGGGGCCAGGGTTGTGGACAATCAGCCCCAGCATTTT	CASTSVGARVVDNQPQHF
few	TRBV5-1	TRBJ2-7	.	TGCGCCAGCAGCCGAGATGCTAACTCCTACGAGCAGTACTTC	CASSRDANSYEQYF
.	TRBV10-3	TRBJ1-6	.	TGTGCCATCAGTGAAGTGGGGGCTTCACCCCTCCACTTT	CAISEVGASPLHF
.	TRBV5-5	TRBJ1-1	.	TGTGCCAGCAGCAGGACAGTCCCTGAAGCTTTCTTT	CASSRTVPEAFF
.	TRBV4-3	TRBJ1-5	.	TGCGCCAGCAGCCCAGATCGAGGTCAAACTAATCAGCCCCAGCATTTT	CASSPDRGQTNQPQHF
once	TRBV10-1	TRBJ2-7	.	TGCGCCAGCAGTGTTGGAGGGTTGGGAACCTACGAGCAGTACTTC	CASSVGGLGTYEQYF
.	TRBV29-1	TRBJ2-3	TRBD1	TGCAGCGTAGGACAGGGGGCGACCGCAGATACGCAGTATTTT	CSVGQGATADTQYF
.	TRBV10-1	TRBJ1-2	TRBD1	TGCGCCAGCAGTCCCGTCCAGGGGGAGGCCTATGGCTACACCTTC	CASSPVQGEAYGYTF
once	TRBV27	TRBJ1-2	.	TGTGCCAGCAGTTTGGGGAGGGCCCCTAACTATGGCTACACCTTC	CASSLGRAPNYGYTF
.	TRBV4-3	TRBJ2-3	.	TGCGCCAGCAGCCAAGATGCCGGGGATACAGATACGCAGTATTTT	CASSQDAGDTDTQYF
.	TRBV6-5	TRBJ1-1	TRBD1	TGTGCCAGCAGTTACCGGGGGACAGGGAGAACTGAAGCTTTCTTT	CASSYRGTGRTEAFF
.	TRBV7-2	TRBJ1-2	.	TGTGCCAGCAGCTTAGACTCGAGTACTAACTATGGCTACACCTTC	CASSLDSSTNYGYTF
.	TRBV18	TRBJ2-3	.	TGTGCCAGCTCCTCTACGATGACAGATACGCAGTATTTT	CASSSTMTDTQYF
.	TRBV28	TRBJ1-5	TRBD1	TGTGCCAGCAGTTTATTCTGGGACAGTAAGAACAATCAGCCCCAGCATTTT	CASSLFWDSKNNQPQHF
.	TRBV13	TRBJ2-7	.	TGTGCCAGCAGCTTTACAGGGACCTACGAGCAGTACTTC	CASSFTGTYEQYF
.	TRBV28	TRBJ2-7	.	TGTGCCAGCACTCAGGGCTCCCACGAGCAGTACTTC	CASTQGSHEQYF
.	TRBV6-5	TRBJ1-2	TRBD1	TGTGCCAGCACCAGACGGGACAGCCCTAATGGCTACACCTTC	CASTRRDSPNGYTF
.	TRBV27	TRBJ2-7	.	TGTGCCAGCAGTTTAAGGGGCCAAGGGTCGTACGAGCAGTACTTC	CASSLRGQGSYEQYF
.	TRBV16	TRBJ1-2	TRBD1	TGTGCCAGCAGCCCAACCGACAGGGATCACTATGGCTACACCTTC	CASSPTDRDHYGYTF
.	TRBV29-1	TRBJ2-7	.	TGCAGCGTTGAAGTACTTAGCCGGGGACTCTCCTACGAGCAGTACTTC	CSVEVLSRGLSYEQYF
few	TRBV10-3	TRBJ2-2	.	TGTGCCATCTCAGGGGATACCGGGGAGCTGTTTTTT	CAISGDTGELFF
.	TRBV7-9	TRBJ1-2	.	TGTGCCAGCAGCTCCGACCAGGGGATTGCTAACTATGGCTACACCTTC	CASSSDQGIANYGYTF
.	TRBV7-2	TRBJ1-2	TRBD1	TGTGCCAGCAGCTTCATCCCGACAGGGAAAGGAGGCTACACCTTC	CASSFIPTGKGGYTF
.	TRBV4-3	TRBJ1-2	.	TGCGCCAGCAGCCAAGGAATACGGCAGGGGCCCAACTATGGCTACACCTTC	CASSQGIRQGPNYGYTF
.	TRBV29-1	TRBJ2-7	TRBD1	TGCAGCGTAGGGGGCAGCGCTTACGAGCAGTACTTC	CSVGGSAYEQYF
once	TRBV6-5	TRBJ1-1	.	TGTGCCAGCAGTTCCCGCACAGGGAACACTGAAGCTTTCTTT	CASSSRTGNTEAFF
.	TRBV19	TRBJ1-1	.	TGTGCCACCCTAGGGGCTGAGAACACTGAAGCTTTCTTT	CATLGAENTEAFF
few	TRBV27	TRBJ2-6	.	TGTGCCAGCAGTTTCAGGTCCTCTGGGGCCAACGTCCTGACTTTC	CASSFRSSGANVLTF
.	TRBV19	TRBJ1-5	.	TGTGCCAGTAGTAGTGTGGGCCAGGGCGGTCAGCCCCAGCATTTT	CASSSVGQGGQPQHF
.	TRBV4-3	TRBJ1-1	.	TGCGCCAGCAGCCAAGATCCGACGGGTCCCCACACTGAAGCTTTCTTT	CASSQDPTGPHTEAFF
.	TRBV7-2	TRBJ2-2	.	TGTGCCAGCACCAATGACAGGCGTCCCGGGGAGCTGTTTTTT	CASTNDRRPGELFF
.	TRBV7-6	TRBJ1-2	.	TGTGCCAGCAGCTTAGCGCGGTCACACGCGGGCTACACCTTC	CASSLARSHAGYTF
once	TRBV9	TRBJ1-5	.	TGTGCCAGCAGCCTGACAGGCATAGGGGATCAGCCCCAGCATTTT	CASSLTGIGDQPQHF
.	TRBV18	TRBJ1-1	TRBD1	TGTGCCAGCTCACCACGAGACAGGGGGCTTCAGGCGGACACTGAAGCTTTCTTT	CASSPRDRGLQADTEAFF
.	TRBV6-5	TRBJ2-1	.	TGTGCCAGCAGTTGGTCTTCGGATTGGTCGGCGGGTGAGCAGTTCTTC	CASSWSSDWSAGEQFF
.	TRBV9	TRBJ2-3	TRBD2	TGTGCCAGCAGCGTAGCGTCGGGGGGGTACGATACGCAGTATTTT	CASSVASGGYDTQYF
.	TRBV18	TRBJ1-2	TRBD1	TGTGCCAGCTCGACGGACAGGGGGCTGGGCTACACCTTC	CASSTDRGLGYTF
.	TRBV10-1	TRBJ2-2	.	TGCGCCAGCACCGCACAACGGGGAACCGGGGAGCTGTTTTTT	CASTAQRGTGELFF
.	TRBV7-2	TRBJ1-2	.	TGTGCCAGCAGCCCCGACGGGTCGAGGAGCTACACCTTC	CASSPDGSRSYTF
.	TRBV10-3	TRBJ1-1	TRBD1	TGTGCCACCGGCCGACAGGGTGGGGAAGCTTTCTTT	CATGRQGGEAFF
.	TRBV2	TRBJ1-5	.	TGTGCCAGCAGCGAGAACCTACAGGGCTGGGGCAATCAGCCCCAGCATTTT	CASSENLQGWGNQPQHF
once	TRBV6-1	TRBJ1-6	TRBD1	TGTGCCAGCAGTTTGGGACAGGGAAATTCACCCCTCCACTTT	CASSLGQGNSPLHF
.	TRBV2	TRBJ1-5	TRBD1	TGTGCCAGCAGCGCGAGACAGGGGGCGAGTCAGCCCCAGCATTTT	CASSARQGASQPQHF
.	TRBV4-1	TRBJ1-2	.	TGCGCCAGCAGCCAAGATTGGGCAGGGGATGGCTACACCTTC	CASSQDWAGDGYTF
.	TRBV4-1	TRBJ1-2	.	TGCGCCAGCAGCCAAGATATGGCACCGCTCCTTGGCTACACCTTC	CASSQDMAPLLGYTF
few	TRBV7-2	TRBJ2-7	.	TGTGCCAGCAGCTCTACGGGGGGCGATTACTACGAGCAGTACTTC	CASSSTGGDYYEQYF
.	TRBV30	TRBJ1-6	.	TGTGCCTGGAGTGTCTCAGGTATCAAAGGACCCCTCCACTTT	CAWSVSGIKGPLHF
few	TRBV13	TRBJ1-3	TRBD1	TGTGCCAGCAGCTCACGGACAGGACCTCCGAGCTCTGGAAACACCATATATTTT	CASSSRTGPPSSGNTIYF
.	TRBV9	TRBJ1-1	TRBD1	TGTGCCAGCAGCGCCCGGGACAGACCTTTGAACACTGAAGCTTTCTTT	CASSARDRPLNTEAFF
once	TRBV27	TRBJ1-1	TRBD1	TGTGCCAGCAGTATAGGGGGCGGGCTGGACACTGAAGCTTTCTTT	CASSIGGGLDTEAFF
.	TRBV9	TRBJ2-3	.	TGTGCCAGCAGCGTACTTTCAGATACGCAGTATTTT	CASSVLSDTQYF
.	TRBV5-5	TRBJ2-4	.	TGTGCCAGCAGCTCGCTTCTTGGACAGACAAACATTCAGTACTTT	CASSSLLGQTNIQYF